This T cell receptor beta chain originates from a study of vaccination and CD4 T cells after COVID-19. Across the whole study: Overlapping SARS-CoV-2, HCoV-NL63, HCoV-OC43 and HCoV-229E spike peptides were used to stimulate cells.

With regard to this clonotype: Its antigen is unknown.

Cultured CD4+ T-cell DNA underwent Oncomine TCR Beta short-read sequencing. TCRdb used MiXCR to reprocess the PCR reads, holding one entry per CDR3 protein. The table records some 26,000 distinct CDR3 sequences, roughly 70% of them present only once. The CDR3 extends over 13 amino acids. Germline-derived CDR1 and CDR2 are SNHLY and FYNNEI. V was trimmed by 6 bases and J by 4 bases, leaving 10 bases between them. Indicated treatment: roughly ten-day PBMC culture with coronavirus spike peptide pools or control peptides (ViraFEST assay). This sample comprised CD4+ T cells from blood, cultured in vitro, obtained after SARS-CoV-2 vaccination. The receptor was isolated from a human donor who received a COVID-19 vaccine. The chain employs TRBV2 and TRBJ2-1; tentatively, D is TRBD1 or TRBD2 (5 bases each). The CDR3 DNA reads TGTGCCAGCAGGGGGGACCGGTACAATGAGCAGTTCTTC. The encoded protein is CASRGDRYNEQFF.